A selection of T cell receptor beta chains follows, all from one sample in a study of CD8 T cells in ankylosing spondylitis. A single record per CDR3 protein comes from TCRdb applying MiXCR to the 5' RACE reads. The table shows over 400,000 distinct CDR3 sequences, with about 24% occurring only once. The sample consisted of blood, either unsorted or a sorted T cell fraction (not recorded which). The receptors were sampled from a male donor with ankylosing spondylitis. Each CDR3 is given with its conserved first and last residue. Fields, in order: CDR3 protein, CDR3 DNA, V gene, CDR3 length, J gene, D gene, clone size. D genes are given only for firm matches. The size field is filled for only some rows; it gives once, few, many or a size class.

CASSGGGAEAFF	TGTGCCAGCAGCGGTGGGGGGGCTGAAGCTTTCTTT	TRBV7-8	12	TRBJ1-1	NA	few
CASSSGTVLGDLFF	TGTGCCAGCAGCTCCGGGACAGTATTGGGGGACTTGTTTTTT	TRBV12-3/TRBV12-4	14	TRBJ1-4	TRBD1	NA
CASSPLGGGRFF	TGTGCCAGCAGTCCCCTAGGGGGAGGGAGGTTCTTC	TRBV27	12	TRBJ2-1	NA	NA
CASSSMDYGYTF	TGTGCCAGCAGCAGTATGGACTATGGCTACACCTTC	TRBV3-1	12	TRBJ1-2	NA	NA
CASSFRRHYGYTF	TGTGCCAGCAGCTTCCGACGCCACTATGGCTACACCTTC	TRBV7-9	13	TRBJ1-2	NA	NA
CASRYQGADTQYF	TGTGCCAGCAGGTACCAGGGTGCAGATACGCAGTATTTT	TRBV2	13	TRBJ2-3	NA	NA
CASSRGSEQFF	TGTGCCAGCAGCCGCGGCAGTGAGCAGTTCTTC	TRBV7-9	11	TRBJ2-1	NA	NA
CSARPVTGSVYNSPLHF	TGCAGTGCTAGACCAGTGACAGGTTCCGTCTATAATTCACCCCTCCACTTT	TRBV20-1	17	TRBJ1-6	NA	NA
CAWSVLGQGRGQPQHF	TGTGCCTGGAGTGTACTGGGACAGGGAAGAGGTCAGCCCCAGCATTTT	TRBV30	16	TRBJ1-5	TRBD1	NA
CASSLTFSYEQYF	TGTGCCAGCAGCTTAACATTCTCCTACGAGCAGTACTTC	TRBV7-9	13	TRBJ2-7	NA	few
CASRAGASRYNEQFF	TGTGCCAGCAGAGCAGGGGCCAGCCGCTACAATGAGCAGTTCTTC	TRBV6-1	15	TRBJ2-1	NA	NA
CATSGGQGTYNEQFF	TGTGCCACCAGTGGTGGGCAGGGGACTTACAATGAGCAGTTCTTC	TRBV24-1	15	TRBJ2-1	NA	NA
CSASSAGEVKDTQYF	TGCAGTGCTAGTTCTGCGGGAGAAGTTAAAGATACGCAGTATTTT	TRBV20-1	15	TRBJ2-3	TRBD2	NA
CASTVGGSYNSPLHF	TGTGCCAGCACCGTTGGAGGATCTTATAATTCACCCCTCCACTTT	TRBV7-2	15	TRBJ1-6	NA	many
CASSQSGASKAFF	TGTGCCAGCAGCCAATCCGGGGCTTCGAAAGCTTTCTTT	TRBV3-1	13	TRBJ1-1	NA	NA
CSALRGTSGHEQYF	TGCAGTGCTCTCCGCGGGACTAGCGGCCACGAGCAGTACTTC	TRBV20-1	14	TRBJ2-7	TRBD2	few
CASSQDALADTQYF	TGCGCCAGCAGCCAAGATGCACTTGCAGATACGCAGTATTTT	TRBV4-1	14	TRBJ2-3	NA	NA
CSGGMGDEQYF	TGCAGCGGGGGGATGGGGGACGAGCAGTACTTC	TRBV29-1	11	TRBJ2-7	NA	NA
CSARSASGWYNYNEQFF	TGCAGTGCTAGATCGGCTAGCGGGTGGTATAATTACAATGAGCAGTTCTTC	TRBV20-1	17	TRBJ2-1	TRBD2	NA
CASRITGLASGELFF	TGTGCCAGCAGAATTACAGGACTAGCCTCCGGGGAGCTGTTTTTT	TRBV12-3/TRBV12-4	15	TRBJ2-2	TRBD2	NA
CASAVRGSFSNQPQHF	TGTGCCAGCGCCGTACGGGGGTCCTTTAGCAATCAGCCCCAGCATTTT	TRBV27	16	TRBJ1-5	NA	few
CASSFPETTATNEQFF	TGTGCCAGCAGCTTCCCGGAAACAACGGCTACAAATGAGCAGTTCTTC	TRBV7-6	16	TRBJ2-1	NA	few
CASSLRTEKAFF	TGTGCCAGCAGCCTACGAACAGAGAAAGCTTTCTTT	TRBV5-5	12	TRBJ1-1	NA	NA
CATSDPRQGGEKLFF	TGTGCCACCAGTGATCCCCGACAGGGTGGGGAAAAACTGTTTTTT	TRBV24-1	15	TRBJ1-4	TRBD1	few
CASSFWGSFNNEQFF	TGTGCCAGCAGTTTCTGGGGTAGCTTCAACAATGAGCAGTTCTTC	TRBV27	15	TRBJ2-1	NA	few
CATSDLNRELFF	TGTGCCACCAGTGATTTAAACCGGGAGCTGTTTTTT	TRBV24-1	12	TRBJ2-2	NA	few
CSVVVGVYAEAFF	TGCAGCGTTGTTGTGGGGGTCTACGCTGAAGCTTTCTTT	TRBV29-1	13	TRBJ1-1	NA	NA
CSARDRGYEQFF	TGCAGTGCTAGAGACAGGGGGTATGAGCAGTTCTTC	TRBV20-1	12	TRBJ2-1	TRBD1	many
CASSFGRVYGYTF	TGTGCCAGCAGCTTCGGCAGGGTTTATGGCTACACCTTC	TRBV7-2	13	TRBJ1-2	NA	few
CSWQAGGNYGYTF	TGCAGTTGGCAGGCCGGGGGGAACTATGGCTACACCTTC	TRBV20-1	13	TRBJ1-2	NA	NA
CASGAGDAGNTIYF	TGCGCCAGCGGGGCAGGCGACGCTGGAAACACCATATATTTT	TRBV5-1	14	TRBJ1-3	NA	few
CSVAPTADYGYTF	TGCAGCGTGGCTCCCACCGCGGACTATGGCTACACCTTC	TRBV29-1	13	TRBJ1-2	NA	few
CASSLTGRGLSGELFF	TGTGCCAGCAGTTTGACCGGCAGGGGTCTGTCCGGGGAGCTGTTTTTT	TRBV12-3/TRBV12-4	16	TRBJ2-2	NA	few
CSVLLPRTEAFF	TGCAGCGTCCTCCTCCCGCGGACTGAAGCTTTCTTT	TRBV29-1	12	TRBJ1-1	NA	NA
CASGGRASLEETQYF	TGTGCCAGCGGGGGGCGTGCTAGCTTAGAAGAGACCCAGTACTTC	TRBV7-2	15	TRBJ2-5	NA	once
CSVEKGTGYEQYF	TGCAGCGTTGAAAAGGGGACGGGCTACGAGCAGTACTTC	TRBV29-1	13	TRBJ2-7	NA	NA
CSARGPRGHPTGELFF	TGCAGTGCTAGAGGGCCCAGGGGACATCCCACCGGGGAGCTGTTTTTT	TRBV20-1	16	TRBJ2-2	NA	many
CASSVTTSGSYNEQFF	TGCGCCAGCAGCGTTACGACTAGCGGGAGCTACAATGAGCAGTTCTTC	TRBV5-1	16	TRBJ2-1	TRBD2	NA
CSGRVSFGNTIYF	TGCAGTGGCAGGGTATCATTTGGAAACACCATATATTTT	TRBV20-1	13	TRBJ1-3	NA	few
CASSFGRPPYNEQFF	TGCGCCAGCAGCTTCGGGCGCCCTCCCTACAATGAGCAGTTCTTC	TRBV5-1	15	TRBJ2-1	NA	NA
CASSLEGASYTEAFF	TGTGCCAGCAGCCTAGAGGGGGCCAGCTACACTGAAGCTTTCTTT	TRBV3-1	15	TRBJ1-1	TRBD1	few
CASSWGHQGYTF	TGTGCCAGCAGTTGGGGGCATCAGGGCTACACCTTC	TRBV12-3/TRBV12-4	12	TRBJ1-2	NA	few
CASSLDGTGALEQYF	TGTGCCAGCAGCTTAGACGGGACAGGGGCTTTAGAGCAGTACTTC	TRBV7-9	15	TRBJ2-7	TRBD1	few
CASSPGTNTGELFF	TGTGCCAGCAGCCCCGGGACTAACACCGGGGAGCTGTTTTTT	TRBV7-9	14	TRBJ2-2	NA	many
CASSRQSSTEAFF	TGTGCCAGCAGTCGGCAGTCGTCCACTGAAGCTTTCTTT	TRBV5-6	13	TRBJ1-1	NA	NA
CASSQGRGEQFF	TGTGCCAGCAGCCAAGGTAGGGGTGAGCAGTTCTTC	TRBV3-1	12	TRBJ2-1	NA	NA
CASSRPGTSYEQYF	TGTGCCAGCAGCCGTCCCGGGACTAGTTACGAGCAGTACTTC	TRBV3-1	14	TRBJ2-7	TRBD2	NA
CASTSGDGAKNIQYF	TGTGCCAGCACCTCCGGCGACGGCGCCAAAAACATTCAGTACTTC	TRBV28	15	TRBJ2-4	NA	NA
CASSHRGANTIYF	TGTGCCAGCAGCCACAGGGGCGCGAACACCATATATTTT	TRBV4-2	13	TRBJ1-3	NA	once
CATSVDTRTEAFF	TGTGCCACCTCTGTCGACACGCGAACTGAAGCTTTCTTT	TRBV9	13	TRBJ1-1	NA	once
CSAVWQGRISTDTQYF	TGCAGTGCCGTATGGCAGGGGAGAATAAGCACAGATACGCAGTATTTT	TRBV20-1	16	TRBJ2-3	NA	NA
CASSLEVPGTENTEAFF	TGTGCCAGCAGCTTAGAGGTCCCCGGGACAGAGAACACTGAAGCTTTCTTT	TRBV11-2	17	TRBJ1-1	TRBD1	NA